The present T cell receptor (beta chain) was sequenced within a study of blood T cell repertoires in COVID-19. The V segment lost 3 bases and the J segment 10 bases; nucleotides outside the gene matches: 2. Germline V gives CDR1 ENHRY, CDR2 SYGVKD. CDR3 length: 11 residues. Which cohort a participant joined came from the clinical history participants gave. Using immunoSEQ multiplex PCR, the repertoire was profiled, and TCRdb retains in-frame clones only, with some absent. Of a few hundred thousand clones listed, 80% to 90% are singletons. The receptor comes from a woman aged 60-75 years who had recovered from COVID-19. The chain joins TRBV10-3 to TRBJ1-1, with 7 bases that match TRBD1. Input material: PBMCs or T cells enriched from blood (not recorded which). The CDR3 DNA sequence: TGTGCCATCAGTGAAACAGGGGCAGCTTTCTTT. It translates to CAISETGAAFF.